The present TCR beta chain was sequenced within a study of T cell responses to AZD1222 COVID-19 vaccine. Study summary: Second doses that came at about 4 or about 12 weeks were put together. General study findings and limits: Dominant at 160-218 and 743-854, vaccine-associated CD4 TCRs also spanned spike.

Germline CDR1 SGHDT, CDR2 YYEEEE. The V and J ends lost 1 base and 3 bases respectively, with 13 bases between them. The CDR3 loop spans 15 amino acids. Some clones are missing from TCRdb's copy, which holds only in-frame ones; the method was immunoSEQ multiplex PCR. The profile shows more than 75,000 clones, around 89% of them singletons. Points on this clone: The antigen remains undetermined.

The chain couples TRBV5-6 to TRBJ1-1; D remains ambiguous. The sequencing here drew on peripheral blood, taken on day 0 of AZD1222 vaccination. This receptor was obtained from an adult in good health. The CDR3 bases are TGTGCCAGCAGCTTGTGGAGGGTTAGGGACACTGAAGCTTTCTTT. It is translated as CASSLWRVRDTEAFF.